This T cell receptor (beta chain) originates from a study of naive and memory T cell subsets. An equimolar mix of two oligonucleotides served as the beta constant-region primer for TRBC1 and TRBC2. The ligated cDNA underwent four PCR rounds using SP2 and nested alpha and beta constant-region primers. TCRdb processed the UMI-ligation and nested PCR reads anew with MiXCR; each CDR3 protein has one entry. The data show about 90,000 distinct CDR3 sequences, approximately 10% seen once. Findings of the study overall: Especially in CD8 cells, naive repertoires contained a few larger clonotypes, possibly CD45RA-re-expressing memory cells. In naive cells, over 90% of TCR sequences were seen only once. Findings for naive and memory subsets could not be checked against ground truth. Clonotypes are single alpha or beta chains, not paired receptors.

After the first PCR, alpha and beta chain libraries were processed separately. Germline V gives CDR1 LNHDA, CDR2 SQIVND (reference sequence). CDR3 length: 14 amino acids. Trimming pared 7 bases from V and 5 bases from J, leaving 15 bases between. Only a few counts were recorded for this clonotype. Its antigen is undetermined. The chain is built from TRBV19 and TRBJ2-4; D could derive from TRBD1 or TRBD2 (7 bases each). The sequence was collected from a human donor in good health. The sequencing sample was made of naive CD4+ T cells from blood. This CDR3 is CASNQQGRENIQYF. The DNA for the CDR3 is TGTGCCAGTAACCAACAGGGGAGGGAAAACATTCAGTACTTC.